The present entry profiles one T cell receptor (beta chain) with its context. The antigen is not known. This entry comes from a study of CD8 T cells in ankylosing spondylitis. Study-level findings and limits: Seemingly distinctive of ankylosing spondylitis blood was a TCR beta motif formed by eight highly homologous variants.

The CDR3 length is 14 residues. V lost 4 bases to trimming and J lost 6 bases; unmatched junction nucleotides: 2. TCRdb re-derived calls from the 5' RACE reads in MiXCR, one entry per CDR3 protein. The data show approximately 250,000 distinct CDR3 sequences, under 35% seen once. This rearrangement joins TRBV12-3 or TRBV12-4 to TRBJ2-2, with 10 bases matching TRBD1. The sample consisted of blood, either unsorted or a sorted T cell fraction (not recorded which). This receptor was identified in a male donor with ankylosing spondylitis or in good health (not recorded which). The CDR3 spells CASSWGQGPGELFF. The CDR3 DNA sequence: TGTGCCAGCAGTTGGGGACAGGGGCCCGGGGAGCTGTTTTTT.